This TCR beta chain is from a study of T cells in localized non-small cell lung cancer. Of note for this clone: Its antigen is still unknown.

Sequenced by immunoSEQ multiplex PCR; TCRdb stores in-frame clones only, minus some. The data contain tens of thousands of clones, approximately 83% of them singletons. The germline gives CDR1 SGHRS, CDR2 YFSETQ. The V end was cut by 4 bases, the J end by 4 bases, with 18 bases between. CDR3 length: 15 residues. Study-level results: The appearance of a median approximately 61 of the top 100 tumor clones was seen in adjacent lung. Because only a single region of the tumor was sequenced, heterogeneity remains possible. Higher T cell density in the blood was associated with longer overall survival, whereas higher adjacent-lung clonality associated with shorter survival.

The V gene is TRBV5-1, the J gene TRBJ2-7, with D tentatively TRBD1 (9 bases). Specimen: peripheral blood mononuclear cells, collected before any cancer treatment. The TCR comes from a man aged 35 to 69 with stage III lung adenocarcinoma. The CDR3 DNA is TGCGCCAGCAGCCGGGAGGGACAGGGTTTTTACGAGCAGTACTTC. Amino acid sequence: CASSREGQGFYEQYF.